This TCR beta chain was recovered during a study of technical replicates of blood from several donors. Profiled with immunoSEQ multiplex PCR; TCRdb holds only in-frame clones, not every one. The sample lists about 79,000 clones, 90% to 95% occurring once. Trimming cost V 7 bases and J 7 bases; bases outside gene matches: 16. The CDR3 runs 18 residues. The V gene's germline CDR1 is SEHNR and CDR2 FQNEAQ (reference sequence). This sequence was found in a human donor in good health. The chain couples TRBV7-9 to TRBJ1-6; 10 bases are a match to TRBD1. Specimen: T cells isolated from PBMCs. The CDR3 protein is CASTPEGQGRRLNSPLHF. The CDR3 DNA reads TGTGCCAGCACTCCCGAGGGACAGGGGAGAAGGTTGAATTCACCCCTCCACTTT. The variable domain in full, with the rest retrieved from reference TRBV7-9 and TRBJ1-6, is DTGVSQNPRHKITKRGQNVTFRCDPISEHNRLYWYRQTLGQGPEFLTYFQNEAQLEKSRLLSDRFSAERPKGSFSTLEIQRTEQGDSAMYLCASTPEGQGRRLNSPLHFGNGTRLTVT.